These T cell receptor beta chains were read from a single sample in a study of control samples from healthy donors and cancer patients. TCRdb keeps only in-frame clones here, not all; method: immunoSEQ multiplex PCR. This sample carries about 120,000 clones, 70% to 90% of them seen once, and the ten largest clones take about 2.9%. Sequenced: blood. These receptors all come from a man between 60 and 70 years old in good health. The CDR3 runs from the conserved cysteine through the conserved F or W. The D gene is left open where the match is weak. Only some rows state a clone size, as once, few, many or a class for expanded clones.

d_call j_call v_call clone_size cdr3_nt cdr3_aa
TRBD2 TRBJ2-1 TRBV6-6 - TGTGCCAGCAGCCTAGCGGGGGTGGGCAATGAGCAGTTCTTC CASSLAGVGNEQFF
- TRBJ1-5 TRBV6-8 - TGTGCCAGCAGGAATGAGCCCCAGCATTTT CASRNEPQHF
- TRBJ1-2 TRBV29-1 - TGCAGCGCCCAGGTTGGGGGGCTTGATGGCTACACCTTC CSAQVGGLDGYTF
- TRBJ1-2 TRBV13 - TGTGCCAGCAGCTTACGAGGTAAAAACTATGGCTACACCTTC CASSLRGKNYGYTF
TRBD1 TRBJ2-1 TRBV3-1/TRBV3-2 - TGTGCCAGCAGCCAATTAAACAGGGGTAATGAGCAGTTCTTC CASSQLNRGNEQFF
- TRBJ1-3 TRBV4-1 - TGCGCCAGCAGCCAAGATACCCTCGGCGGGACATACGGAAACACCATATATTTT CASSQDTLGGTYGNTIYF
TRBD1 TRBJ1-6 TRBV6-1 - TGTGCCAGCAGTGAAGCTTCGACAGGGGTCTATAATTCACCCCTCCACTTT CASSEASTGVYNSPLHF
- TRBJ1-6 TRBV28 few TGTGCCAGCAGGGAGGGCCGGTTCAATTCACCCCTCCACTTT CASREGRFNSPLHF
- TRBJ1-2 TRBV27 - TGTGCCAGCAGTTTAAACGAGGGGCGAGGCTATGGCTACACCTTC CASSLNEGRGYGYTF
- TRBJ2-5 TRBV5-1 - TGCGCCAGCAGCTTCTCGGGCAGGCGGGAGACCCAGTACTTC CASSFSGRRETQYF
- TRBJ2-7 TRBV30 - TGTGCCTGGAGGGACACTGGCTACGAGCAGTACTTC CAWRDTGYEQYF